Listed below are T cell receptor beta chains from one sample, sequenced in a study of early T cells in non-severe SARS-CoV-2 infection. TCRdb re-called the 5' RACE reads with MiXCR, one entry per CDR3 protein. The sample contains roughly 50,000 distinct CDR3 sequences, around a tenth of which appear only once. The sequenced sample was whole blood. These receptors came from an adult who was a healthcare worker with PCR-confirmed SARS-CoV-2 infection or an uninfected control (not recorded which). CDR3s include the opening cysteine and the closing phenylalanine or tryptophan.

V,J,CDR3
TRBV7-8,TRBJ2-7,CASSLRTEVTYEQYF
TRBV19,TRBJ2-7,CVTEDRQTYEQYF
TRBV5-1,TRBJ2-3,CASSLYRADTQYF
TRBV7-2,TRBJ2-7,CASSLSPGSYEQYF
TRBV28,TRBJ2-3,CASSEGRPQYF
TRBV15,TRBJ2-7,CATSRMLAGEAYEQYF
TRBV6-5,TRBJ2-1,CASSSGTGRGFF
TRBV7-6,TRBJ2-1,CASSLVAGGRNEQFF
TRBV4-3,TRBJ2-7,CASSQDATGPLYF
TRBV28,TRBJ2-2,CASSKRPGELFF
TRBV5-1,TRBJ2-7,CASSLGGDNEQYF
TRBV12-3/TRBV12-4,TRBJ2-5,CASTFLGDRETQYF
TRBV4-2,TRBJ2-5,CASGGGETQYF
TRBV12-3/TRBV12-4,TRBJ2-4,CASSLAGGKNIQYF
TRBV10-3,TRBJ1-1,CAISDQGGEAFF
TRBV2,TRBJ2-5,CASSEGGGQETQYF
TRBV12-3/TRBV12-4,TRBJ2-1,CASSRQGGNNEQFF
TRBV5-4,TRBJ2-7,CASSLGQATTYEQYF
TRBV4-3,TRBJ2-2,CASSQDGGTGELFF
TRBV6-6,TRBJ2-2,CASSGTAKTGELFF
TRBV5-1,TRBJ2-5,CASRPGTSSQETQYF
TRBV7-9,TRBJ1-1,CASSSRETGETEAFF
TRBV24-1,TRBJ2-4,CATSDLGHIQYF
TRBV25-1,TRBJ2-1,CASSEYGLATYNEQFF
TRBV6-2/TRBV6-3,TRBJ2-3,CASSEGDTQYF
TRBV4-1,TRBJ2-1,CASSQVMDSRLSYNEQFF
TRBV6-2/TRBV6-3,TRBJ2-1,CASSLDSGRSSYNEQFF
TRBV12-3/TRBV12-4,TRBJ1-2,CASSSGTLAGYGYTF
TRBV20-1,TRBJ1-6,CSAATGSTSPNSPLHF
TRBV7-3,TRBJ2-2,CASSLQITGELFF
TRBV20-1,TRBJ2-2,CSARDTRGLITGELFF
TRBV20-1,TRBJ1-2,CSADSTDNYGYTF
TRBV9,TRBJ1-4,CASSSRTGNEKLFF
TRBV20-1,TRBJ2-7,CSARERGNLYEQYF
TRBV6-2/TRBV6-3,TRBJ2-7,CASSFPSGSIYEQYF
TRBV5-1,TRBJ2-2,CASSTGTGETGELFF
TRBV7-2,TRBJ2-7,CASSLRPTSGSSYSPKSYEQYF
TRBV7-2,TRBJ1-6,CASSPMGLRSYNSPLHF
TRBV19,TRBJ1-2,CASTQGYGYTF
TRBV5-1,TRBJ2-3,CASSLGLVTDTQYF
TRBV7-9,TRBJ2-3,CASSLRPTDTQYF
TRBV28,TRBJ2-7,CASSTTGAVFYEQYF
TRBV9,TRBJ2-7,CASSGGLAGDEQYF
TRBV12-3/TRBV12-4,TRBJ1-1,CASSPQVGKEAFF
TRBV28,TRBJ1-5,CASSPTGGLYQPQHF
TRBV7-9,TRBJ1-2,CASSLGTGTRDYTF
TRBV15,TRBJ2-7,CARGKKTRDYRISSYEQYF
TRBV7-3,TRBJ2-1,CASSLNSATGYNEQFF
TRBV29-1,TRBJ2-7,CSVYWDQGNEQYF